One sample yielded the 12 T cell receptor beta chains listed below, sequenced in a study of blood T cells in healthy people across ages. Together with a sample-barcoded 5' primer, a J-beta primer mix was included in a second PCR lasting roughly 6 to 12 cycles. TCRdb itself ran the 5' RACE reads through MiXCR, one entry per CDR3 protein. The sample lists some 800,000 distinct CDR3 sequences; around 25% were seen once. This sample was shared with a second study, whose subject was T cells of mothers and their children.

The sample was blood. These receptor sequences come from a boy aged 10-17 years in good health.

The rearrangement uses TRBV4-2 and TRBJ1-5, with TRBD1 identical over 10 bases. Germline V gene lookup returns CDR1 LGHNA and CDR2 YNFKEQ. This CDR3 has 15 residues. With 6 bases clipped from V and 2 bases from J, the junction kept 4 bases outside the gene matches. The CDR3 region has the DNA TGTGCCAGCAGGTACGGACAGGGGGGCAATCAGCCCCAGCATTTT. It encodes CASRYGQGGNQPQHF.

This clonotype has just a few counts. The chain couples TRBV29-1 to TRBJ2-7; the D gene is possibly TRBD1 (9 bases). Germline assignment: CDR1 SQVTM and CDR2 ANQGSEA. Trimming removed 4 bases from V and 6 bases from J, with 19 bases in between. CDR3 length equals 14 residues. CDR3 residues: CSVVAGQGGFEQYF. CDR3 in DNA: TGCAGCGTTGTAGCGGGACAGGGTGGCTTCGAGCAGTACTTC.

This clonotype was counted a few times. The CDR3 DNA sequence: TGTGCCAGCAGTGAAATCGGGACAGGGGGTTACGAGCAGTACTTC. It codes for CASSEIGTGGYEQYF. The gene calls are TRBV6-1 and TRBJ2-7; 11 nucleotides line up with TRBD1. V lost 2 bases, J lost 4 bases, and 4 bases stayed unmatched. Germline CDR1 reads MNHNS; CDR2 reads SASEGT. The CDR3 spans 15 residues.

The chain combines TRBV2 with TRBJ2-1; 14 bases agree with TRBD2. CDR1 is SNHLY, CDR2 FYNNEI, per germline. The V and J ends lost 3 bases and 10 bases, in that order; junction bases with no gene match: 14. This CDR3 spans 18 amino acids. The CDR3 nucleotides read TGTGCCAGCAGTGACGTAGGTGGACTAGCGGGGGGTCGGGAGGAGCAGTTCTTC. This gives the protein CASSDVGGLAGGREEQFF.

This rearrangement joins TRBV6-5 to TRBJ2-2; weak D call: TRBD2 (6 bases). V lost 7 bases to trimming and J lost 3 bases, with 12 bases between them. CDR3 size: 14 residues. Germline lookup yields CDR1 MNHEY and CDR2 SVGAGI. This chain's CDR3 is CASNPGLYTGELFF. The CDR3 DNA sequence: TGTGCCAGCAATCCGGGACTGTACACCGGGGAGCTGTTTTTT.

V is TRBV5-1 and J is TRBJ2-5; D gene uncertain. Germline V CDR1 and CDR2: SGHRS, YFSETQ. The CDR3 runs 14 residues. V was pared by 0 bases and J by 5 bases, with 11 bases between. The CDR3 reads CASSLAAVEETQYF. CDR3 sequence (DNA): TGCGCCAGCAGCTTGGCCGCGGTAGAGGAGACCCAGTACTTC.

The chain employs TRBV13 and TRBJ2-7; 8 positions match TRBD1. The germline CDR1 and CDR2 sequences are PRHDT and FYEKMQ (reference sequence). This CDR3 region has 15 residues. V shed 0 bases, J shed 9 bases, and the junction held 10 bases outside the gene matches. Written as DNA, the CDR3 is TGTGCCAGCAGCTTAGGCGGTAGGGGACAGGAATGGCAGTACTTC. Residues: CASSLGGRGQEWQYF.

This clonotype has only a few counts. The rearrangement joins TRBV7-2 to TRBJ2-3, with 8 bases lining up with TRBD1. V shed 7 bases, J shed 7 bases, and the junction held 10 bases outside the gene matches. CDR1 is SGHTA and CDR2 is FQGNSA in the germline V gene. This CDR3 is 14 amino acids long. Here the CDR3 DNA reads TGTGCCAGCAACTCAGGACAGGGACGGAATACGCAGTATTTT. It encodes CASNSGQGRNTQYF.

The V gene is TRBV7-2, the J gene TRBJ2-5, with 8 bases lining up with TRBD1. With V trimmed by 5 bases and J by 5 bases, 10 bases remained unmatched. The germline CDR1 and CDR2 sequences are SGHTA and FQGNSA. The CDR3 runs to 15 residues. CDR3 coding DNA: TGTGCCAGCAGCCCAAGACAGGGGAATTCGGAGACCCAGTACTTC. The encoded protein is CASSPRQGNSETQYF.

The rearrangement uses TRBV4-3 and TRBJ2-7; 8 positions match TRBD1. Germline V gives CDR1 LGHNA, CDR2 YSLEER. J gave up 0 bases and V 3 bases, and 4 bases lay outside the gene matches. The CDR3 is made up of 15 amino acids. The DNA of the CDR3 is TGCGCCAGCAGCCAGGACAGGGAACCCTCCTACGAGCAGTACTTC. This translates into CASSQDREPSYEQYF.

As to this clonotype: The CDR3 does not end in the conserved phenylalanine or tryptophan, so this is likely a read error. The J gene is TRBJ2-1, the V gene TRBV20-1; D may be TRBD1 or TRBD2 (5 bases each). The CDR3 is 15 residues long. The germline V and J ends were trimmed by 0 bases and 4 bases, with 13 bases remaining between them. CDR1 is DFQATT, CDR2 SNEGSKA, per germline (reference sequence). The CDR3 region has the DNA TGCAGTGCTAGAGAGGTTTGGGGGAGATACAATGAGCAGTTCCTC. This sequence encodes CSAREVWGRYNEQFL.

The CDR3 coding sequence is TGCAGCGTTGAACCCGACAGTTACAATGAGCAGTTCTTC. This codes for CSVEPDSYNEQFF. The chain recombines TRBV29-1 with TRBJ2-1; D might be TRBD1 (5 bases). From germline, CDR1 is SQVTM and CDR2 ANQGSEA. V was shortened by 2 bases and J by 4 bases, with 9 bases between the two germline ends. This CDR3 has 13 residues.